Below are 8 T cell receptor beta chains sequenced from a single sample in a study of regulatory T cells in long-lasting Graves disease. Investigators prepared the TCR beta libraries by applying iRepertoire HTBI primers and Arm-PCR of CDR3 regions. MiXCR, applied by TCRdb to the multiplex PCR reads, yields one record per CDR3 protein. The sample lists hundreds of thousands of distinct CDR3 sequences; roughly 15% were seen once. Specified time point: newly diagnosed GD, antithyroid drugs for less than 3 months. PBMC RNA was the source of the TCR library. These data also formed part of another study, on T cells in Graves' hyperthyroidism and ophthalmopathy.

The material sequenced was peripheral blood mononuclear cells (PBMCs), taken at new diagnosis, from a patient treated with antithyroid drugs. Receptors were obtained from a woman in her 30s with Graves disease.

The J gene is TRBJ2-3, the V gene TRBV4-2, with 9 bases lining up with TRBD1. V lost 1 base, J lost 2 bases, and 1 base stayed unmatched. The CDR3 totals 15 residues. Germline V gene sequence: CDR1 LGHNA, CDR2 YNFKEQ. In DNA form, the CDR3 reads TGTGCCAGCAGCCAAGGGACAGGGGTCACAGATACGCAGTATTTT. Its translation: CASSQGTGVTDTQYF.

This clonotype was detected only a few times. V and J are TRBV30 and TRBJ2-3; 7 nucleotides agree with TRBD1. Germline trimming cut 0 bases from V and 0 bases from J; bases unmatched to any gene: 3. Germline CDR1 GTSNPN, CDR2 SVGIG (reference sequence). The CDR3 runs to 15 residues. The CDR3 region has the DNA TGTGCCTGGAGTGTGGACAGGACGAGCACAGATACGCAGTATTTT. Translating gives CAWSVDRTSTDTQYF.

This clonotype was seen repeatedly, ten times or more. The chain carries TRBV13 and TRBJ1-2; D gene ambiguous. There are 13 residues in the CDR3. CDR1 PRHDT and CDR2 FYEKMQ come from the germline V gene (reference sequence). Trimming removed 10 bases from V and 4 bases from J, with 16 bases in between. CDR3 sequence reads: CANPRPPGYGYTF. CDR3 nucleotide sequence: TGTGCCAATCCACGTCCGCCGGGCTATGGCTACACCTTC.

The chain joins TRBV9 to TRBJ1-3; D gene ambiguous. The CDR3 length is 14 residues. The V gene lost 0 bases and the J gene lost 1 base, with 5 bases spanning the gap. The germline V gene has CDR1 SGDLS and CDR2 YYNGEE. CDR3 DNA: TGTGCCAGCAGCGTAGCGGGGTCTGGAAACACCATATATTTT. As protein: CASSVAGSGNTIYF.

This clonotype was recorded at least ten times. This CDR3 is CASSQRQQAGELFF. DNA for the CDR3: TGTGCCAGCAGCCAGCGGCAGCAGGCCGGGGAGCTGTTTTTT. V usage is TRBV11-2 and J usage is TRBJ2-2, with D possibly TRBD2 on 5 matching bases. Trimming removed 5 bases at V and 6 bases at J, with 13 bases between. The V gene's germline CDR1 is SGHAT and CDR2 FQNNGV. This CDR3 has 14 amino acids.

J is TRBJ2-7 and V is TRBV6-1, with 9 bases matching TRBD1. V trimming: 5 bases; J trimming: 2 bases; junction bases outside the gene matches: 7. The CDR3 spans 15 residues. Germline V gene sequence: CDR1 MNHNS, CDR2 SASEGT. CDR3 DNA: TGTGCCAGCAGTAACACCGGGACAGGGACCTACGAGCAGTACTTC. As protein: CASSNTGTGTYEQYF.

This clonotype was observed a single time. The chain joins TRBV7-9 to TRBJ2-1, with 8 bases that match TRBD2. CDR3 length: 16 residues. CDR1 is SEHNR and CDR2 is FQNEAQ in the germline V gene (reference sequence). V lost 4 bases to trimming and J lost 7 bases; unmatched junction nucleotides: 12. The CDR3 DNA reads TGTGCCAGCAGCTCCAGCCTTCGACTAGCGAGGAATGAGCAGTTCTTC. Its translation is CASSSSLRLARNEQFF.

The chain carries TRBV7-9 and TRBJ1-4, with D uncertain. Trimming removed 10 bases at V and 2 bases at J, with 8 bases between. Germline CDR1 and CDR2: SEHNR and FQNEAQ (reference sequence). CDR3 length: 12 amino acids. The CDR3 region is CATTRTNEKLFF. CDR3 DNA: TGTGCCACCACGCGGACTAATGAAAAACTGTTTTTT.